This entry lists 3 T cell receptor beta chains sequenced from one sample in a study of shared clonotypes between healthy human individuals. The repertoire was sequenced with immunoSEQ multiplex PCR; TCRdb's copy has only in-frame clones and lacks some. The sample lists fewer than 200,000 clones, approximately 61% occurring once. Sequences were obtained from memory CD4+ T cells sorted from blood. As to subset: CD45RA-negative fraction. The receptors come from a man under 40 in good health.

This clone was seen more than once but under ten times. In DNA form, the CDR3 reads TGTGCCAGCATCGGGCTAGTAGGACACAATGAGCAGTTCTTC. It codes for CASIGLVGHNEQFF. This chain joins TRBV6-1 and TRBJ2-1; unclear D gene. This CDR3 spans 14 amino acids. Per the germline V gene, CDR1 is MNHNS and CDR2 is SASEGT. Deletions cut 7 bases from V and 5 bases from J, with 15 bases between.

V usage is TRBV29-1 and J usage is TRBJ2-1; 7 nucleotides agree with TRBD1. The CDR3 runs 13 residues. Looked up from germline, CDR1 is SQVTM and CDR2 is ANQGSEA. Unmatched junction bases numbered 4, after V lost 4 bases and J lost 4 bases. The chain's CDR3 is CSVVGQVYNEQFF. CDR3 nucleotides: TGCAGCGTTGTAGGACAGGTATACAATGAGCAGTTCTTC.

This clone was detected a few times. The chain couples TRBV19 to TRBJ2-3; weak D call: TRBD2 (5 bases). The CDR3 is 16 residues long. The germline CDR1 and CDR2 sequences are LNHDA and SQIVND (reference sequence). With 7 bases removed from V and 2 bases from J, the gap between germline ends came to 19 bases. The CDR3 DNA reads as TGTGCCAGTATTACGAAGACTCGGGAAGTCACAGATACGCAGTATTTT. Protein product: CASITKTREVTDTQYF. The full variable domain, rest sourced from reference TRBV19 and TRBJ2-3, is DGGITQSPKYLFRKEGQNVTLSCEQNLNHDAMYWYRQDPGQGLRLIYYSQIVNDFQKGDIAEGYSVSREKKESFPLTVTSAQKNPTAFYLCASITKTREVTDTQYFGPGTRLTVL.